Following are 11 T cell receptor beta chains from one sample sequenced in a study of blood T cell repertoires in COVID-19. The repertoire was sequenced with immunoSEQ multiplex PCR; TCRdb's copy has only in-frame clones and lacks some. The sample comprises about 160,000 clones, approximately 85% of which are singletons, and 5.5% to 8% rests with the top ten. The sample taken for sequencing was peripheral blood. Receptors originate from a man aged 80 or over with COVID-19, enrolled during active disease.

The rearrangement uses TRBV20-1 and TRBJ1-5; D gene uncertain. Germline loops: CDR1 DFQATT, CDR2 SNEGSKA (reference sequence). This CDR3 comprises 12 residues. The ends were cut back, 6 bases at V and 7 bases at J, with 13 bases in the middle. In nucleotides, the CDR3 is TGCAGTGCCAGTACCTTAGTCCAGCCCCAGCATTTT. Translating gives CSASTLVQPQHF.

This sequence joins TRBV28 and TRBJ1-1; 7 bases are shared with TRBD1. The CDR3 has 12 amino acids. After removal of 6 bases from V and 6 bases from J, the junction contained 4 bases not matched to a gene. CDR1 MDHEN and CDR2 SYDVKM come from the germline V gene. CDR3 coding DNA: TGTGCCAGCAGCGGGGACAGTGCTGAAGCTTTCTTT. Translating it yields CASSGDSAEAFF.

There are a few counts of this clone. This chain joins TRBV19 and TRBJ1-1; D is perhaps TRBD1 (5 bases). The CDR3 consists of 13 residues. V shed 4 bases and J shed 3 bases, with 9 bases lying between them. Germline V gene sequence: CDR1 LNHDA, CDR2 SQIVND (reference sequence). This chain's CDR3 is CASSTGSHTEAFF. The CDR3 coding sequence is TGTGCCAGTAGTACAGGGTCCCACACTGAAGCTTTCTTT.

The CDR3 region has the DNA TGTGCCAGCAGCGTAGCGGAAGCCAGGGGAGATAGTCAGCCCCAGCATTTT. It yields the protein CASSVAEARGDSQPQHF. J is TRBJ1-5 and V is TRBV9; maybe TRBD1 (6 bases). In germline, CDR1 is SGDLS, CDR2 YYNGEE. This CDR3 spans 17 amino acids. The V gene lost 0 bases and the J gene lost 6 bases, with 19 bases spanning the gap. The full variable domain, completed using reference TRBV9 and TRBJ1-5, is DSGVTQTPKHLITATGQRVTLRCSPRSGDLSVYWYQQSLDQGLQFLIQYYNGEERAKGNILERFSAQQFPDLHSELNLSSLELGDSALYFCASSVAEARGDSQPQHFGDGTRLSIL.

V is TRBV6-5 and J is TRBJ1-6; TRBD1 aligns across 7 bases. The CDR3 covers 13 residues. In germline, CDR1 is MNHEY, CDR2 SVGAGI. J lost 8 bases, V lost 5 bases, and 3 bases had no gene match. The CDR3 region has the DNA TGTGCCAGCAGTCTACAGGGGCATTCACCCCTCCACTTT. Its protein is CASSLQGHSPLHF.

Here the CDR3 reads CATSRDPGGSTDTQYF. CDR3 nucleotide sequence: TGTGCCACCAGCAGAGATCCGGGGGGCAGCACAGATACGCAGTATTTT. V usage is TRBV15 and J usage is TRBJ2-3; a weak D match, TRBD2 (7 bases). Germline assignment: CDR1 LNHNV and CDR2 YYDKDF (reference sequence). CDR3 length: 16 amino acids. V dropped 0 bases and J dropped 0 bases, with 10 bases sitting between them.

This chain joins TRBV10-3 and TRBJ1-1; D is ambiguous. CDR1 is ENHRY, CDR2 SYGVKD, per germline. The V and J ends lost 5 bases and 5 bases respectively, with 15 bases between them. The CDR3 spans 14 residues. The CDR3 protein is CAISYDGDRTEAFF. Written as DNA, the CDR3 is TGTGCCATCAGTTACGACGGGGATCGGACTGAAGCTTTCTTT.

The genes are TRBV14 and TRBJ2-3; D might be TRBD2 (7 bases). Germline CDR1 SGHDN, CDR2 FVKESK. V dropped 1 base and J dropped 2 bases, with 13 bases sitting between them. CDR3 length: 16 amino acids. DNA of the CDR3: TGTGCCAGCAGCCAAGTGGGGGGGGCCATCACAGATACGCAGTATTTT. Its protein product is CASSQVGGAITDTQYF. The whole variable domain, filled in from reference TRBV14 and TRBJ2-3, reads EAGVTQFPSHSVIEKGQTVTLRCDPISGHDNLYWYRRVMGKEIKFLLHFVKESKQDESGMPNNRFLAERTGGTYSTLKVQPAELEDSGVYFCASSQVGGAITDTQYFGPGTRLTVL.

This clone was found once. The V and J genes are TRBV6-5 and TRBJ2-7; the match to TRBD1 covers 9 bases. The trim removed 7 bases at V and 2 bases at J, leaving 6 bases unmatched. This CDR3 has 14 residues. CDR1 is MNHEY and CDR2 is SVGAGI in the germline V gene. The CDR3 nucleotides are TGTGCCAGCACCCCGGACAGGGGTCCCTACGAGCAGTACTTC. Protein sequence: CASTPDRGPYEQYF.

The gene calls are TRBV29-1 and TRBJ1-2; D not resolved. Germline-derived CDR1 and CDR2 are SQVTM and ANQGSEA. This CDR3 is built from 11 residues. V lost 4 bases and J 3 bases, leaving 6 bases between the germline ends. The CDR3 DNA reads TGCAGCGTTGGGGCCGACTATGGCTACACCTTC. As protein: CSVGADYGYTF.

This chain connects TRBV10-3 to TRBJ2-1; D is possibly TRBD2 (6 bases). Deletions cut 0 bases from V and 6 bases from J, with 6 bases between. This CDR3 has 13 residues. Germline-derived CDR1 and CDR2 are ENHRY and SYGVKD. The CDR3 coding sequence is TGTGCCATCAGTGAGTCCGGGGGCAATGAGCAGTTCTTC. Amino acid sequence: CAISESGGNEQFF.